The entry below gives a single TCR beta chain sequence along with its context. Its target is unknown. This specimen belongs to a study of cytomegalovirus exposure and HLA in healthy donors. Study-wide results and limits: DRB1 had the most TCR associations and HLA-C the fewest, a later analysis found, with rates varying by HLA locus.

60 Vbeta and 13 Jbeta primers were used in PCR. The protocol was immunoSEQ multiplex PCR, while the TCRdb copy is restricted to in-frame clones and leaves out a portion. Among approximately 150,000 clones listed, over 75% were seen once. The sequence derives from a male donor in good health and CMV-seronegative. The sample taken for sequencing was PBMCs.

The CDR3 loop is CASSFFRESDTQYF. In DNA form, the CDR3 reads TGTGCCAGCAGCTTTTTTCGGGAGTCAGATACGCAGTATTTT. This chain uses TRBV7-2 with TRBJ2-3; TRBD2 is a possible D gene (6 bases). This CDR3 has 14 residues. The V and J ends lost 3 bases and 4 bases respectively, with 11 bases between them. Germline V gene lookup returns CDR1 SGHTA and CDR2 FQGNSA. Full variable domain (missing parts from reference TRBV7-2 and TRBJ2-3): GAGVSQSPSNKVTEKGKDVELRCDPISGHTALYWYRQSLGQGLEFLIYFQGNSAPDKSGLPSDRFSAERTGGSVSTLTIQRTQQEDSAVYLCASSFFRESDTQYFGPGTRLTVL.